This T cell receptor beta chain was identified during a study of preoperative IRX-2 immunotherapy in early breast cancer. Treatment of the sample: preoperative locoregional IRX-2 cytokine immunotherapy. Patients received preoperative, locoregional IRX-2 cytokine immunotherapy in a phase Ib study. The length of the CDR3 is 12 residues. Data came from immunoSEQ multiplex PCR; TCRdb stores just in-frame clones and leaves some out. The sample lists tens of thousands of clones; around 95% were seen once. The input for sequencing was tumor tissue, taken after IRX-2 immunotherapy. The chain links TRBV21-1 to TRBJ2-2. TRBV21-1 is assigned pseudogene status. This TCR was recovered from a human donor with breast cancer. The CDR3 DNA is TGTGCCAGCAAAAGGGTAACCGGGGAGCTGTTTTTT. This sequence encodes CASKRVTGELFF.